One sample yielded the 22 T cell receptor beta chains listed below, sequenced in a study of siplizumab effects on memory and regulatory T cells. Some clones are missing from TCRdb's copy, which holds only in-frame ones; the method was immunoSEQ multiplex PCR. Of tens of thousands of clones listed, over 80% are singletons. Material: Tregs sorted from blood. The source is a human donor in good health.

The rearrangement joins TRBV12-5 to TRBJ2-1; TRBD1 might be the D (6 bases). Trimming pared 7 bases from V and 0 bases from J, leaving 13 bases between. Germline values: CDR1 LGHNT, CDR2 FRNRAP. The CDR3 loop spans 15 amino acids. CDR3 bases: TGTGCTAGTGCCGGTGGGACAAGCTCCTACAATGAGCAGTTCTTC. Protein: CASAGGTSSYNEQFF.

The chain joins TRBV6-5 to TRBJ1-2; possibly TRBD1 for D (6 bases). CDR3 length equals 15 residues. V dropped 4 bases and J dropped 1 base, with 13 bases sitting between them. Looked up from germline, CDR1 is MNHEY and CDR2 is SVGAGI. The CDR3 sequence: CASSSGQLLNYGYTF. In DNA form, the CDR3 reads TGTGCCAGCAGTTCTGGACAGCTCCTTAACTATGGCTACACCTTC.

With regard to this clone: Germline and junction disagree at one end, which may indicate a read error. V and J are TRBV5-5 and TRBJ2-1; TRBD2 matches at 8 bases. CDR3 length: 16 residues. Germline values: CDR1 SGHKS, CDR2 YYEKEE (reference sequence). In DNA form, the CDR3 reads TGTGCCAGCACCCTGGGAGCGGGAGCATCCTACAATAAGCAGTTCTTC. Protein sequence: CASTLGAGASYNKQFF.

The V gene is TRBV18, the J gene TRBJ1-5; 10 bases are shared with TRBD1. With V trimmed by 4 bases and J by 3 bases, 12 bases remained unmatched. The CDR3 is 18 residues long. Germline CDR1 and CDR2: KGHSH and LQKENI. Here the CDR3 reads CASSLTGPGQGNNQPQHF. The CDR3 DNA reads TGTGCCAGCTCACTTACCGGACCGGGACAGGGGAACAATCAGCCCCAGCATTTT.

The chain uses TRBV5-1 and TRBJ2-1; D call uncertain. Looked up from germline, CDR1 is SGHRS and CDR2 is YFSETQ. The CDR3 has 14 residues. The germline V and J ends were trimmed by 2 bases and 0 bases, with 6 bases remaining between them. As DNA, the CDR3 is TGCGCCAGCAGCTTTGGTAACTCCTACAATGAGCAGTTCTTC. Amino acid sequence: CASSFGNSYNEQFF.

This chain uses TRBV6-1 with TRBJ1-5; 9 nucleotides align to TRBD1. CDR1 is MNHNS, CDR2 SASEGT, per germline. The CDR3 is 15 amino acids. The ends lost 1 base at V and 7 bases at J; junction bases unmatched: 5. CDR3 loop: CASSEGQGVKQPQHF. DNA for the CDR3: TGTGCCAGCAGTGAAGGACAGGGGGTTAAGCAGCCCCAGCATTTT.

The J gene is TRBJ2-1, the V gene TRBV27; D is perhaps TRBD2 (5 bases). The CDR3 sequence is 14 residues long. The V and J ends lost 2 bases and 10 bases respectively, with 15 bases between them. Germline values: CDR1 MNHEY, CDR2 SMNVEV (reference sequence). The CDR3 bases are TGTGCCAGCAGTTTAATGGGTCGGGGATGGGAGCAGTTCTTC. This sequence encodes CASSLMGRGWEQFF.

This clone was seen once. The chain carries TRBV29-1 and TRBJ1-2, with TRBD1 matching over 7 bases. V trimming: 1 base; J trimming: 2 bases; junction bases outside the gene matches: 4. Germline assignment: CDR1 SQVTM and CDR2 ANQGSEA. This CDR3 is 14 amino acids long. CDR3 sequence (DNA): TGCAGCGTTGAAGCCAGGGGGAAAAACTATGGCTACACCTTC. Amino acid sequence: CSVEARGKNYGYTF. The full variable domain, in which reference TRBV29-1 and TRBJ1-2 provide the parts outside the CDR3, is SAVISQKPSRDICQRGTSLTIQCQVDSQVTMMFWYRQQPGQSLTLIATANQGSEATYESGFVIDKFPISRPNLTFSTLTVSNMSPEDSSIYLCSVEARGKNYGYTFGSGTRLTVV.

V usage is TRBV25-1 and J usage is TRBJ2-3; no firm D call. The CDR3 contains 11 residues. Germline-derived CDR1 and CDR2 are MGHDK and SYGVNS. Trimming removed 5 bases from V and 4 bases from J, with 4 bases in between. The CDR3 sequence is CASSLADTQYF. CDR3 sequence (DNA): TGTGCCAGCAGTTTGGCAGATACGCAGTATTTT. Full variable domain (rest looked up from reference TRBV25-1 and TRBJ2-3): EADIYQTPRYLVIGTGKKITLECSQTMGHDKMYWYQQDPGMELHLIHYSYGVNSTEKGDLSSESTVSRIRTEHFPLTLESARPSHTSQYLCASSLADTQYFGPGTRLTVL.

This chain joins TRBV6-1 and TRBJ1-1; no firm D call. This CDR3 is built from 11 residues. Trimming removed 2 bases at V and 7 bases at J, with 5 bases between. Germline V gives CDR1 MNHNS, CDR2 SASEGT. This CDR3 reads CASSEFGEAFF. For the CDR3, the DNA is TGTGCCAGCAGTGAATTCGGTGAAGCTTTCTTT.

V and J are TRBV5-1 and TRBJ1-4; 7 nucleotides match TRBD1. The CDR3 loop spans 15 amino acids. Per germline, CDR1 SGHRS and CDR2 YFSETQ. V lost 0 bases and J lost 4; bases outside the gene matches: 3. This chain's CDR3 is CASSLEGQINEKLFF. CDR3 coding DNA: TGCGCCAGCAGCTTGGAGGGACAGATTAATGAAAAACTGTTTTTT.

The chain recombines TRBV5-6 with TRBJ1-5; D is perhaps TRBD1 (5 bases). The CDR3 extends over 14 amino acids. Deletions cut 4 bases from V and 6 bases from J, with 14 bases between. The germline V gene has CDR1 SGHDT and CDR2 YYEEEE. CDR3 sequence reads: CASSLLGVGQPQHF. CDR3 bases: TGTGCCAGCAGCCTACTAGGGGTGGGTCAGCCCCAGCATTTT.

The chain links TRBV25-1 to TRBJ1-4; D remains ambiguous. Looked up from germline, CDR1 is MGHDK and CDR2 is SYGVNS. This CDR3 is 12 amino acids long. V lost 4 bases and J lost 7, with 7 bases in between. The CDR3 DNA sequence: TGTGCCAGCAGTGGATTAGGTGAAAAACTGTTTTTT. It codes for CASSGLGEKLFF.

Notes on this clone: Other DNA sequences from this sample encode an identical CDR3 as well. This chain uses TRBV5-1 with TRBJ2-7, with 12 bases matching TRBD2. V gave up 4 bases and J gave up 4 bases; unmatched junction bases: 3. Germline V gives CDR1 SGHRS, CDR2 YFSETQ. This CDR3 contains 14 residues. The DNA for the CDR3 is TGCGCCAGCAGCCCGGGACTAGCGGGTTACGAGCAGTACTTC. It translates to CASSPGLAGYEQYF. The full variable domain, rest sourced from reference TRBV5-1 and TRBJ2-7, is KAGVTQTPRYLIKTRGQQVTLSCSPISGHRSVSWYQQTPGQGLQFLFEYFSETQRNKGNFPGRFSGRQFSNSRSEMNVSTLELGDSALYLCASSPGLAGYEQYFGPGTRLTVT.

CDR3 in amino acids: CAWKFAGGKLFF. The DNA for the CDR3 is TGTGCCTGGAAATTCGCGGGGGGAAAACTGTTTTTT. This chain uses TRBV30 with TRBJ1-4; possible D gene TRBD1, 5 bases. This CDR3 is built from 12 residues. V gave up 4 bases and J gave up 10 bases, with 13 bases separating them. CDR1 is GTSNPN, CDR2 SVGIG, per germline (reference sequence).

The chain links TRBV19 to TRBJ2-2; 11 bases are a match to TRBD2. The germline V gene encodes CDR1 LNHDA and CDR2 SQIVND (reference sequence). The CDR3 has 14 residues. Trimming removed 9 bases from V and 6 bases from J; junction bases left unmatched: 6. The CDR3 protein is CASRSTSGAGELFF. In nucleotides, the CDR3 is TGTGCCAGCAGATCGACTAGCGGGGCCGGGGAGCTGTTTTTT.

J is TRBJ2-5 and V is TRBV5-4; no clear D gene. Germline V gives CDR1 SGHNT, CDR2 YYREEE (reference sequence). V was pared by 0 bases and J by 1 base, with 13 bases between. The CDR3 is made up of 16 amino acids. CDR3 region: CASSLERVVGQETQYF. Written as DNA, the CDR3 is TGTGCCAGCAGCTTGGAGCGCGTTGTGGGCCAAGAGACCCAGTACTTC.

V and J are TRBV29-1 and TRBJ1-1; D call uncertain. This CDR3 is 13 amino acids long. Germline assignment: CDR1 SQVTM and CDR2 ANQGSEA. V dropped 4 bases and J dropped 3 bases, with 12 bases sitting between them. The chain's CDR3 is CSVVRVLDTEAFF. The CDR3 region has the DNA TGCAGCGTTGTGAGGGTTTTGGACACTGAAGCTTTCTTT.

CDR3 in DNA: TGTGCCAGCTTCTCCCCCGGGACAGGGAACTCACCCCTCCACTTT. Its translation is CASFSPGTGNSPLHF. The chain combines TRBV2 with TRBJ1-6, with TRBD1 matching over 9 bases. The CDR3 runs to 15 residues. Germline V gene data show CDR1 as SNHLY and CDR2 as FYNNEI. V was clipped by 8 bases and J by 10 bases; unmatched bases: 12. The full variable domain, rest sourced from reference TRBV2 and TRBJ1-6, is EPEVTQTPSHQVTQMGQEVILRCVPISNHLYFYWYRQILGQKVEFLVSFYNNEISEKSEIFDDQFSVERPDGSNFTLKIRSTKLEDSAMYFCASFSPGTGNSPLHFGNGTRLTVT.

In nucleotides, the CDR3 is TGTGCCAGAGGGATCCCCCGGGCTGGCACAGATACGCAGTATTTT. Translating it yields CARGIPRAGTDTQYF. The J gene is TRBJ2-3, the V gene TRBV5-3; no definite D call. TRBV5-3 counts as an open reading frame of uncertain function. The germline V and J ends were trimmed by 7 bases and 1 base, with 16 bases remaining between them. CDR3 length: 15 amino acids.

The chain has TRBV5-6 and TRBJ2-5; D perhaps matches TRBD2 (5 bases). The CDR3 consists of 14 residues. The ends were cut back, 1 base at V and 5 bases at J, with 12 bases in the middle. CDR1 is SGHDT and CDR2 is YYEEEE in the germline V gene. CDR3 sequence reads: CASSLKGPGETQYF. The CDR3 nucleotides read TGTGCCAGCAGCTTGAAAGGTCCGGGGGAGACCCAGTACTTC.

This clone was detected once. The gene calls are TRBV27 and TRBJ2-7; a possible D gene is TRBD2 (6 bases). This CDR3 is built from 15 residues. The germline V gene has CDR1 MNHEY and CDR2 SMNVEV (reference sequence). V was pared by 2 bases and J by 4 bases, with 15 bases between. The CDR3 region has the DNA TGTGCCAGCAGTTTAGATCCGGGACGGGGGTACGAGCAGTACTTC. Translated, it gives CASSLDPGRGYEQYF.